The 14 T cell receptor beta chains listed next were all sequenced from one sample in a study of OX40 agonist ivuxolimab in advanced cancers. Clones were read by immunoSEQ multiplex PCR, and TCRdb kept only the in-frame ones, dropping some. The data contain tens of thousands of clones, about 77% of them singletons. The starting material was CD4+ or CD8+ T cells sorted from blood, obtained in a trial of the OX40 agonist ivuxolimab. Receptors originate from an adult with an advanced solid tumor such as melanoma, head and neck, liver or kidney cancer.

This chain joins TRBV7-9 and TRBJ1-1; 9 nucleotides align to TRBD1. This CDR3 spans 12 amino acids. Per germline, CDR1 SEHNR and CDR2 FQNEAQ (reference sequence). The junction had 11 bases not matched to a gene; V was cut back by 8 bases and J by 13 bases. The CDR3 sequence: CASGQGPANFFF. The DNA for the CDR3 is TGTGCCAGCGGACAGGGGCCCGCTAATTTTTTCTTT.

The rearrangement links TRBV29-1 to TRBJ2-6; D gene ambiguous. Germline values: CDR1 SQVTM, CDR2 ANQGSEA. The V gene lost 7 bases and the J gene lost 0 bases, with 10 bases spanning the gap. There are 14 residues in the CDR3. CDR3 region: CSATESSGANVLTF. The CDR3 bases are TGCAGCGCCACGGAGAGCTCTGGGGCCAACGTCCTGACTTTC. Full variable domain (missing parts from reference TRBV29-1 and TRBJ2-6): SAVISQKPSRDICQRGTSLTIQCQVDSQVTMMFWYRQQPGQSLTLIATANQGSEATYESGFVIDKFPISRPNLTFSTLTVSNMSPEDSSIYLCSATESSGANVLTFGAGSRLTVL.

V usage is TRBV11-2 and J usage is TRBJ2-2, with D tentatively TRBD1 (5 bases). Germline CDR1 and CDR2: SGHAT and FQNNGV. CDR3 length equals 16 residues. V shed 1 base and J shed 3 bases, with 12 bases lying between them. The CDR3 region has the DNA TGTGCCAGCAGCTTAGGGGGCGGAGCCTACACCGGGGAGCTGTTTTTT. This codes for CASSLGGGAYTGELFF.

This clone was counted between two and nine times. The V and J genes are TRBV5-6 and TRBJ2-3; TRBD2 matches 9 bases. Germline lookup yields CDR1 SGHDT and CDR2 YYEEEE. This CDR3 has 15 amino acids. V lost 4 bases to trimming and J lost 1 base; unmatched junction nucleotides: 4. CDR3 sequence (DNA): TGTGCCAGCAGCCCCTTAGCGGGGGGCACAGATACGCAGTATTTT. Its translation: CASSPLAGGTDTQYF. Full variable domain (missing parts from reference TRBV5-6 and TRBJ2-3): DAGVTQSPTHLIKTRGQQVTLRCSPKSGHDTVSWYQQALGQGPQFIFQYYEEEERQRGNFPDRFSGHQFPNYSSELNVNALLLGDSALYLCASSPLAGGTDTQYFGPGTRLTVL.

The chain is built from TRBV4-2 and TRBJ1-2; TRBD1 aligns across 7 bases. Germline V gives CDR1 LGHNA, CDR2 YNFKEQ. This CDR3 comprises 13 residues. Losses at the gene ends were 4 bases for V and 6 bases for J; bases not matched to a gene: 5. The CDR3 nucleotides are TGTGCCAGCAGCCTGACAGGGAGGAATGGCTACACCTTC. Encoded protein: CASSLTGRNGYTF.

This clone was seen only a few times. The chain links TRBV7-2 to TRBJ2-2; 9 bases are a match to TRBD2. V trimming: 4 bases; J trimming: 4 bases; junction bases outside the gene matches: 10. This CDR3 has 17 residues. Germline CDR1 is SGHTA and CDR2 is FQGNSA. The CDR3 nucleotides are TGTGCCAGCAGCTGGAGTCTGGCGGGGGGGCGCACCGGGGAGCTGTTTTTT. It encodes CASSWSLAGGRTGELFF.

This chain joins TRBV15 and TRBJ1-2; D is perhaps TRBD1 (5 bases). CDR3 length: 17 residues. CDR1 LNHNV and CDR2 YYDKDF come from the germline V gene (reference sequence). Trimming shortened V by 0 bases and J by 0 bases, and 14 bases separated the two germline ends. The CDR3 DNA follows: TGTGCCACCAGCAGAGATTCAGGGTTCGAGGCTAACTATGGCTACACCTTC. This sequence encodes CATSRDSGFEANYGYTF.

V gene TRBV9 combines with J gene TRBJ2-3, with unresolved D. The CDR3 contains 13 residues. Germline CDR1 reads SGDLS; CDR2 reads YYNGEE. Trimming stripped 0 bases from V and 2 bases from J, with 4 bases between. Here the CDR3 reads CASSVGITDTQYF. DNA for the CDR3: TGTGCCAGCAGCGTAGGCATCACAGATACGCAGTATTTT.

This clone was detected only a few times. V is TRBV5-1 and J is TRBJ2-1; 10 nucleotides agree with TRBD2. V was clipped by 2 bases and J by 7 bases; unmatched bases: 6. Germline V lookup: CDR1 SGHRS, CDR2 YFSETQ. This CDR3 is built from 15 residues. DNA for the CDR3: TGCGCCAGCAGCTTCGGACTAGCGGAGATAAATGAGCAGTTCTTC. This gives the protein CASSFGLAEINEQFF.

V is TRBV29-1 and J is TRBJ2-3; TRBD2 matches at 8 bases. The CDR3 contains 16 residues. J was trimmed by 1 base and V by 7 bases; bases with no gene match: 13. CDR1 and CDR2 from the germline V gene are SQVTM and ANQGSEA. Here the CDR3 DNA reads TGCAGCGGGGCGCGAGGGGTAGCGGGACGCACAGATACGCAGTATTTT. It codes for CSGARGVAGRTDTQYF.

The chain uses TRBV6-1 and TRBJ2-7; D remains ambiguous. CDR3 length: 14 residues. The germline V gene has CDR1 MNHNS and CDR2 SASEGT. V gave up 2 bases and J gave up 0 bases, with 8 bases separating them. The CDR3 coding sequence is TGTGCCAGCAGTGAAATATGGAACTCCTACGAGCAGTACTTC. Translation gives CASSEIWNSYEQYF.

The J gene is TRBJ2-7, the V gene TRBV6-1, with 9 bases identical to TRBD1. This CDR3 spans 13 amino acids. The germline gives CDR1 MNHNS, CDR2 SASEGT. Trimming at V came to 4 bases and at J to 7 bases, leaving 5 bases not matched to a gene. The DNA of the CDR3 is TGTGCCAGCAGTGCCCGGACAGGGGAGGAGCAGTACTTC. Translation gives CASSARTGEEQYF.

This CDR3 is CASSSPTGGTGANVLTF. DNA for the CDR3: TGTGCCAGCAGCTCTCCTACAGGGGGGACCGGGGCCAACGTCCTGACTTTC. This chain connects TRBV7-9 to TRBJ2-6; 8 bases match TRBD1. The CDR3 spans 17 residues. V dropped 4 bases and J dropped 4; count of bases not matched to a gene: 9. CDR1 SEHNR and CDR2 FQNEAQ come from the germline V gene (reference sequence).

V is TRBV6-4 and J is TRBJ2-2; D unclear. The CDR3 length is 12 residues. Germline values: CDR1 MRHNA, CDR2 SNTAGT. V was shortened by 4 bases and J by 4 bases, with 4 bases between the two germline ends. CDR3 nucleotide sequence: TGTGCCAGCAGTGGGGGCACCGGGGAGCTGTTTTTT. Residues: CASSGGTGELFF.